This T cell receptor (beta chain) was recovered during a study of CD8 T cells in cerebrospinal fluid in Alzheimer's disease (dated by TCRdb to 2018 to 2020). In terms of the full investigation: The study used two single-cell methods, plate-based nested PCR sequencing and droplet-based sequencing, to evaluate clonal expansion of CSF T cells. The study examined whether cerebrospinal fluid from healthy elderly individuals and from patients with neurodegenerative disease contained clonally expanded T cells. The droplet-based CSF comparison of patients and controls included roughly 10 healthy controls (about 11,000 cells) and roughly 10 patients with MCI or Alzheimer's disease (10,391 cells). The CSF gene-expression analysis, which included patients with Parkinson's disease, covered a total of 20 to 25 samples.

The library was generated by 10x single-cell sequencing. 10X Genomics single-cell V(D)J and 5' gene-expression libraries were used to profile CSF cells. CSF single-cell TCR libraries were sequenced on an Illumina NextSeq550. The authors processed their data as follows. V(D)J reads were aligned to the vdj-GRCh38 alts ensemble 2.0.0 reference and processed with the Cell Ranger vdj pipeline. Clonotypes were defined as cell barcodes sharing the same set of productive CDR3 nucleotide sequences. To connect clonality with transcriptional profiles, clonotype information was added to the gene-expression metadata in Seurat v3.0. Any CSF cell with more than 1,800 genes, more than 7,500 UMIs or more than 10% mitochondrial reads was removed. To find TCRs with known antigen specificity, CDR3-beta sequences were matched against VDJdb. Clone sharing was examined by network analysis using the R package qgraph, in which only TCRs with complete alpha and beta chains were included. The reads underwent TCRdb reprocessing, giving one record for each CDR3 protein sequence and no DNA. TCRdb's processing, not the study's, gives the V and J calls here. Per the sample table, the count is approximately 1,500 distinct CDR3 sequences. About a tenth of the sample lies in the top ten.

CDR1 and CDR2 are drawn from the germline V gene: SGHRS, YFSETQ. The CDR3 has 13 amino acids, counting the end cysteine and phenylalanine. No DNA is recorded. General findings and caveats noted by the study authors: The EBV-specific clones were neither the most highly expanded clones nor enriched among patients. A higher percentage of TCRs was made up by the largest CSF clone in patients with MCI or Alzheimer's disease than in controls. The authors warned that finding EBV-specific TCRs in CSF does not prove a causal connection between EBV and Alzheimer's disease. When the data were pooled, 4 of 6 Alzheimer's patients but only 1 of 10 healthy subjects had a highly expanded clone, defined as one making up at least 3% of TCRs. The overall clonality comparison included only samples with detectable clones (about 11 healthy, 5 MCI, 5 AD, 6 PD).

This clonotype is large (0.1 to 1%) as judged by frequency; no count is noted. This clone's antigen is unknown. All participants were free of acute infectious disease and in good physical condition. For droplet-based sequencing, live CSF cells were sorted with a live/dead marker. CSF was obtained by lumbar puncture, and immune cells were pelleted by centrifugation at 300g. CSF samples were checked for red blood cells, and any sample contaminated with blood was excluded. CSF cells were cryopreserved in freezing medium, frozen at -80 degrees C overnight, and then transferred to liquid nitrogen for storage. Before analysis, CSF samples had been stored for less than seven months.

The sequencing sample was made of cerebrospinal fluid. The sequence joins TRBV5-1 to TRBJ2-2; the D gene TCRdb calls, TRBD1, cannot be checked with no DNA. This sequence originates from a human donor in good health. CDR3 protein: CASIRQGTGELFF.